This TCR beta chain appears in the sequencing data of a study of T-cell memory formation after mild COVID-19. Study-wide findings and caveats: Contracting CD8+ clones were enriched in EMRA, CD4+ mainly in CM and EM.

Barcoded TCR alpha and TCR beta cDNA libraries with UMIs came from 5'RACE using constant-segment primers. In TCRdb, the 5' RACE reads were re-called with MiXCR into one record per CDR3 protein. The sample shows about 430,000 distinct CDR3 sequences, under 20% of them seen only once. Looked up from germline, CDR1 is KGHSH and CDR2 is LQKENI. CDR3 size: 14 residues. V was trimmed by 2 bases and J by 8 bases, leaving 13 bases between them. Comment on this clonotype: What it binds is unknown.

This chain uses TRBV18 with TRBJ2-1; possibly TRBD2 for D (5 bases). The specimen was PBMCs or a T cell subset sorted from them (not recorded which). This clonotype originated in a man aged 18 to 29 who had mild COVID-19 (a few samples of this study predate the infection). Cell type and time point are not known. CDR3 sequence (DNA): TGTGCCAGCTCACCAATAGGGAGTTTCGATGAGCAGTTCTTC. The encoded protein is CASSPIGSFDEQFF.